The 19 T cell receptor beta chains reported below all come from one sample, sequenced in a study of memory CD4+ T cells and cytomegalovirus serostatus (dated by TCRdb to the late 2010s). Single viable CD3+CD4+CD8-CD45RO+ cells were sorted as memory CD4+ T cells on a FACSAria II. The library was generated by the immunoSEQ multiplex PCR assay. The immuneACCESS repertoire file appears here via TCRdb, limited to in-frame rearrangements. These files lack a portion of the clones; in checked studies, under half of the deficit traces to unresolved V genes, and the cause of the others is not known. The sample includes 25,000 to 30,000 clones, with about 75% observed a single time. Less than 1.3% of the sample belongs to the ten largest clones. Sequencing was carried out using memory CD4+ T cells from blood. These receptors originate from an adult in good health and CMV-seronegative.

The chain is built from TRBV28 and TRBJ2-1; 7 nucleotides match TRBD2. V shed 4 bases, J shed 6 bases, and the junction held 15 bases outside the gene matches. CDR1 and CDR2 (germline): MDHEN, SYDVKM. The CDR3 consists of 17 residues. CDR3: CASSSVMLGGSSNEQFF. CDR3 sequence (DNA): TGTGCCAGCAGTTCCGTAATGTTGGGCGGGAGTAGCAATGAGCAGTTCTTC.

The chain employs TRBV6-1 and TRBJ1-2, with 7 bases matching TRBD1. This CDR3 has 13 amino acids. Germline V gene sequence: CDR1 MNHNS, CDR2 SASEGT. Trimming at V came to 2 bases and at J to 8 bases, leaving 5 bases not matched to a gene. The CDR3, as DNA: TGTGCCAGCAGTGAATTCCAGGGGGGAGGCTACACCTTC. This translates into CASSEFQGGGYTF.

The V and J genes are TRBV4-3 and TRBJ1-5, with D perhaps matching TRBD1 (5 bases). The CDR3 spans 13 residues. CDR1 and CDR2 (germline): LGHNA, YSLEER. V gave up 0 bases and J gave up 6 bases, with 6 bases separating them. CDR3 bases: TGCGCCAGCAGCCAAGATAGGGGTCAGCCCCAGCATTTT. Translated, it gives CASSQDRGQPQHF.

The gene calls are TRBV30 and TRBJ2-1, with no clear D. CDR1 is GTSNPN, CDR2 SVGIG, per germline (reference sequence). CDR3 length: 11 residues. Between the trimmed V and J ends, which lost 0 bases and 7 bases, there was a span of 4 bases. CDR3 in amino acids: CAWSVYNEQFF. CDR3 bases: TGTGCCTGGAGTGTTTATAATGAGCAGTTCTTC.

This chain uses TRBV28 with TRBJ1-6; D call uncertain. The V end was cut by 1 base, the J end by 15 bases, with 16 bases between. There are 14 residues in the CDR3. Germline CDR1 is MDHEN and CDR2 is SYDVKM. The CDR3 loop reads CASSLSWAGGHLHF. The CDR3 region has the DNA TGTGCCAGCAGTTTATCCTGGGCGGGTGGGCACCTCCACTTT.

This clone was observed a handful of times. The chain links TRBV2 to TRBJ1-5; the D is unclear. Germline V gene sequence: CDR1 SNHLY, CDR2 FYNNEI. V shed 5 bases and J shed 5 bases, with 13 bases lying between them. This CDR3 region has 14 residues. The CDR3 loop is CASSQRSGDQPQHF. CDR3 in DNA: TGTGCCAGCAGTCAGCGGTCAGGAGATCAGCCCCAGCATTTT.

The chain joins TRBV7-7 to TRBJ2-5; no definite D call. The germline V and J ends were trimmed by 10 bases and 8 bases, with 14 bases remaining between them. Germline V gene sequence: CDR1 SSHAT, CDR2 FNYEAQ (reference sequence). The CDR3 spans 11 residues. The CDR3 DNA follows: TGTGCCACAAGAAGAGGAGACACCCAGTACTTC. Translation: CATRRGDTQYF.

This sequence joins TRBV5-6 and TRBJ2-7, with 8 nucleotides matching TRBD1. Unmatched junction bases numbered 2, after V lost 4 bases and J lost 5 bases. The CDR3 spans 12 residues. Germline V CDR1 and CDR2: SGHDT, YYEEEE. The CDR3 is CASSPGQDEQYF. CDR3 in DNA: TGTGCCAGCAGCCCGGGACAGGACGAGCAGTACTTC.

The V gene is TRBV19, the J gene TRBJ1-4; D may be TRBD1 (5 bases). Trimming removed 3 bases from V and 8 bases from J, with 13 bases in between. Germline-derived CDR1 and CDR2 are LNHDA and SQIVND (reference sequence). This CDR3 comprises 14 residues. The DNA of the CDR3 is TGTGCCAGTAGTATCCGGGCAGGGAAAGAAAAACTGTTTTTT. This translates into CASSIRAGKEKLFF.

The chain couples TRBV19 to TRBJ2-6; D unclear. Between the trimmed V and J ends, which lost 7 bases and 0 bases, there was a span of 4 bases. Germline V gene sequence: CDR1 LNHDA, CDR2 SQIVND (reference sequence). This CDR3 is 13 amino acids long. The CDR3 spells CASKASGANVLTF. CDR3 DNA sequence: TGTGCCAGTAAGGCCTCTGGGGCCAACGTCCTGACTTTC.

This chain links TRBV6-6 with TRBJ1-1; 8 nucleotides match TRBD1. Germline V gene data show CDR1 as MNHNY and CDR2 as SVGAGI (reference sequence). This CDR3 comprises 13 residues. V gave up 5 bases and J gave up 1 base; unmatched junction bases: 0. DNA of the CDR3: TGTGCCAGCAGTGGACAGGGGAACACTGAAGCTTTCTTT. Translating it yields CASSGQGNTEAFF.

The CDR3, as DNA: TGCGCCAGCAGCCAAGAGCTTACAGTTAATCAGCCCCAGCATTTT. Its translation is CASSQELTVNQPQHF. The rearrangement uses TRBV4-3 and TRBJ1-5; D call uncertain. Germline CDR1 LGHNA, CDR2 YSLEER. Trimming shortened V by 0 bases and J by 4 bases, and 10 bases separated the two germline ends. The CDR3 is made up of 15 amino acids.

This clone came up once. The genes are TRBV6-6 and TRBJ2-2, with TRBD2 as a possible D gene (5 bases). CDR1 is MNHNY and CDR2 is SVGAGI in the germline V gene (reference sequence). V lost 7 bases to trimming and J lost 7 bases, with 16 bases between them. CDR3 length: 14 residues. CDR3 protein: CASISGVSGGELFF. The CDR3 DNA sequence: TGTGCCAGCATCTCCGGGGTGAGCGGCGGGGAGCTGTTTTTT.

The chain combines TRBV27 with TRBJ1-6; 7 bases are shared with TRBD1. Germline CDR1 and CDR2: MNHEY and SMNVEV (reference sequence). The CDR3 length is 16 residues. The ends lost 6 bases at V and 0 bases at J; junction bases unmatched: 5. The CDR3 is CASRGQLYSYNSPLHF. The DNA for the CDR3 is TGTGCCAGCAGGGGACAGCTTTACTCCTATAATTCACCCCTCCACTTT.

The chain is built from TRBV7-2 and TRBJ1-1; 7 bases are a match to TRBD1. The V and J ends lost 2 bases and 2 bases, in that order; junction bases with no gene match: 8. The CDR3 runs 16 residues. Germline V gene data show CDR1 as SGHTA and CDR2 as FQGNSA. The CDR3 DNA is TGTGCCAGCAGCTTACCCGGTGGAGGGGGCAACACTGAAGCTTTCTTT. Protein sequence: CASSLPGGGGNTEAFF.

The rearrangement links TRBV14 to TRBJ1-6, with D unclear. In germline, CDR1 is SGHDN, CDR2 FVKESK. Trimming shortened V by 0 bases and J by 7 bases, and 7 bases separated the two germline ends. The CDR3 is made up of 14 amino acids. CDR3 in DNA: TGTGCCAGCAGCCAAGAGCTCCAGAATTCACCCCTCCACTTT. Amino acids: CASSQELQNSPLHF.

J is TRBJ2-3 and V is TRBV7-9; no firm D call. Germline loops: CDR1 SEHNR, CDR2 FQNEAQ (reference sequence). Trimming left V 0 bases short and J 1 base short, with 5 bases between. This CDR3 has 14 residues. The CDR3 spells CASSLALGTDTQYF. Written as DNA, the CDR3 is TGTGCCAGCAGCTTAGCTCTTGGCACAGATACGCAGTATTTT.

The V and J genes are TRBV10-3 and TRBJ2-1, with a weak D call TRBD1 (6 bases). Germline CDR1 and CDR2: ENHRY and SYGVKD. The CDR3 is 15 amino acids. V lost 3 bases and J lost 3, with 12 bases in between. CDR3: CAISDGQKYYNEQFF. CDR3 sequence (DNA): TGTGCCATCAGTGACGGACAGAAATACTACAATGAGCAGTTCTTC.

The rearrangement links TRBV6-9 to TRBJ2-1, with a possible D match to TRBD2 (7 bases). This CDR3 has 15 residues. V lost 8 bases and J lost 7, with 21 bases in between. Germline V gene lookup returns CDR1 MNHGY and CDR2 SVAAGI. CDR3 DNA sequence: TGTGCCAGCTGCCGGGGGGCAGTTGGTAGAAATGAGCAGTTCTTC. As protein: CASCRGAVGRNEQFF.